Below are 30 T cell receptor beta chains sequenced from a single sample in a study of T-cell memory formation after mild COVID-19. TCRdb processed the 5' RACE reads anew with MiXCR; each CDR3 protein has one entry. Among 250,000 or so distinct CDR3 sequences listed, roughly 18% were seen once. The sequencing input was PBMCs or a T cell subset sorted from them (not recorded which). The receptors come from a man aged 18 to 30 who had mild COVID-19 (a few samples of this study predate the infection). Cell type and time point are not known.

This clonotype was recorded a few times. The rearrangement joins TRBV24-1 to TRBJ2-7; tentatively, D is TRBD1 (6 bases). Germline V gives CDR1 KGHDR, CDR2 SFDVKD. The CDR3 runs to 14 residues. The germline V and J ends were trimmed by 4 bases and 1 base, with 10 bases remaining between them. The CDR3 region is CATSEGRGSYEQYF. CDR3 bases: TGTGCCACCAGTGAAGGCAGGGGATCCTACGAGCAGTACTTC.

This clonotype was counted between two and nine times. The V gene is TRBV5-4, the J gene TRBJ1-4; 8 bases are shared with TRBD1. The ends lost 3 bases at V and 4 bases at J; junction bases unmatched: 5. The CDR3 runs to 15 residues. CDR1 is SGHNT and CDR2 is YYREEE in the germline V gene (reference sequence). This CDR3 is CASSSDRANNEKLFF. The CDR3 DNA sequence: TGTGCCAGCAGCTCGGACAGGGCCAATAATGAAAAACTGTTTTTT.

This clonotype was seen a handful of times. CDR3 nucleotides: TGTGCCAGCAGCGTAGCTACGGGGGGGCCCCAGCATTTT. As protein: CASSVATGGPQHF. The chain employs TRBV9 and TRBJ1-5; tentatively, D is TRBD1 (5 bases). V lost 0 bases, J lost 9 bases, and 10 bases lay in between. The V gene's germline CDR1 is SGDLS and CDR2 YYNGEE. This CDR3 region has 13 residues.

The V gene is TRBV18, the J gene TRBJ2-7; D gene unclear. Trimming pared 3 bases from V and 4 bases from J, leaving 10 bases between. The CDR3 is 13 amino acids. Germline loops: CDR1 KGHSH, CDR2 LQKENI. The CDR3 nucleotides are TGTGCCAGCTCACCCCTCGACATTTACGAGCAGTACTTC. Its protein is CASSPLDIYEQYF.

In this sample, this clonotype turned up a few times. V gene TRBV18 combines with J gene TRBJ2-1, with D possibly being TRBD1 (8 bases). The CDR3 covers 15 residues. Deletions cut 4 bases from V and 14 bases from J, with 24 bases between. The germline gives CDR1 KGHSH, CDR2 LQKENI. CDR3: CASSLDRAGGRWEFF. In DNA, the CDR3 is TGTGCCAGCTCACTGGACAGGGCCGGGGGGCGCTGGGAGTTCTTC.

The rearrangement links TRBV20-1 to TRBJ1-1; TRBD1 matches at 7 bases. This CDR3 region has 14 residues. Trimming removed 0 bases from V and 1 base from J; junction bases left unmatched: 2. From germline, CDR1 is DFQATT and CDR2 SNEGSKA (reference sequence). CDR3 coding DNA: TGCAGTGCTAGAGATCGGACAGGGAACACTGAAGCTTTCTTT. Its translation is CSARDRTGNTEAFF.

V and J are TRBV28 and TRBJ1-3; 9 bases map to TRBD1. Germline V CDR1 and CDR2: MDHEN, SYDVKM. The CDR3 is 18 amino acids. The J segment lost 0 bases and the V segment lost 5 bases, leaving 11 bases of the junction unmatched. In nucleotides, the CDR3 is TGTGCCAGCAGTCCGGGACAGGGAAATTGGAGCTCTGGAAACACCATATATTTT. Translating it yields CASSPGQGNWSSGNTIYF.

The chain joins TRBV5-1 to TRBJ2-2; perhaps TRBD1 as D (5 bases). Germline V lookup: CDR1 SGHRS, CDR2 YFSETQ. The V end lost 6 bases, the J end lost 0 bases, and 18 bases lay between the germline ends. The CDR3 contains 17 residues. The CDR3 DNA sequence: TGCGCCAGCATAAAAGGGGAAGTCCGAACGAACACCGGGGAGCTGTTTTTT. The encoded protein is CASIKGEVRTNTGELFF.

Ten or more counts support this clonotype. The chain employs TRBV4-1 and TRBJ1-1, with D perhaps TRBD1 (6 bases). Per the germline V gene, CDR1 is MGHRA and CDR2 is YSYEKL. There are 17 residues in the CDR3. V gave up 0 bases and J gave up 1 base, with 15 bases separating them. The CDR3, as DNA: TGCGCCAGCAGCCAAGAGGCGCCCGGGGGGCGGAACACTGAAGCTTTCTTT. Its translation: CASSQEAPGGRNTEAFF.

This clonotype was found a few times. Here the CDR3 reads CASSPPMGDRGYNEQFF. The CDR3 DNA sequence: TGCGCCAGCAGCCCTCCGATGGGAGACAGGGGTTACAATGAGCAGTTCTTC. The V call is TRBV4-3, the J call TRBJ2-1; 8 nucleotides match TRBD1. The length of the CDR3 is 17 residues. The V segment lost 4 bases and the J segment 4 bases; nucleotides outside the gene matches: 12. The germline V gene has CDR1 LGHNA and CDR2 YSLEER.

This clonotype has ten or more counts. The rearrangement joins TRBV6-5 to TRBJ2-7, with D possibly TRBD2 on 5 matching bases. The CDR3 extends over 13 amino acids. Trimming pared 6 bases from V and 0 bases from J, leaving 9 bases between. Germline CDR1 and CDR2: MNHEY and SVGAGI. This CDR3 is CASRRASSYEQYF. The DNA for the CDR3 is TGTGCCAGCAGGCGGGCCAGCTCCTACGAGCAGTACTTC.

This clonotype was recorded a few times. The chain carries TRBV9 and TRBJ2-5; D may be TRBD1 or TRBD2 (5 bases each). V lost 4 bases and J 2 bases, leaving 15 bases between the germline ends. CDR1 SGDLS and CDR2 YYNGEE come from the germline V gene. The length of the CDR3 is 15 residues. The DNA of the CDR3 is TGTGCCAGCAGCAAAAATGTCGAGGGGCAAGAGACCCAGTACTTC. Protein sequence: CASSKNVEGQETQYF.

V and J are TRBV6-2 or TRBV6-3 and TRBJ2-7; no clear D. V was cut by 5 bases and J by 4 bases, with 12 bases left in between. Per the germline V gene, CDR1 is MNHEY and CDR2 is SVGEGT. The CDR3 covers 13 residues. CDR3 sequence (DNA): TGTGCCAGCAGTAACCCGGACCAATACGAGCAGTACGTC. Translated: CASSNPDQYEQYV.

This clonotype was detected ten times or more. The chain carries TRBV6-6 and TRBJ2-3; 8 bases align to TRBD1. The V gene end was trimmed by 1 base and the J gene end by 1 base; junction bases not matched to a gene: 4. The germline V gene encodes CDR1 MNHNY and CDR2 SVGAGI (reference sequence). There are 16 residues in the CDR3. DNA for the CDR3: TGTGCCAGCAGTTACTTTCACAGGGGGGGCACAGATACGCAGTATTTT. Its translation: CASSYFHRGGTDTQYF.

In its sample, this clonotype was seen a few times. The chain couples TRBV4-1 to TRBJ2-5; the match to TRBD1 covers 8 bases. There are 14 residues in the CDR3. Germline V gene data show CDR1 as MGHRA and CDR2 as YSYEKL. Unmatched junction bases numbered 5, after V lost 3 bases and J lost 5 bases. This chain's CDR3 is CASSQTDRVETQYF. For the CDR3, the DNA is TGCGCCAGCAGCCAGACGGACAGGGTGGAGACCCAGTACTTC.

The chain's CDR3 is CASTPQNGYTF. DNA of the CDR3: TGTGCCAGCACTCCCCAAAATGGCTACACCTTC. V usage is TRBV12-3 or TRBV12-4 and J usage is TRBJ1-2; D not resolved. Trimming shortened V by 7 bases and J by 6 bases, and 9 bases separated the two germline ends. CDR3 length equals 11 residues.

This clonotype was found a few times. The rearrangement links TRBV6-2 or TRBV6-3 to TRBJ2-3; D is unresolved. This CDR3 is 13 amino acids long. Germline CDR1 reads MNHEY; CDR2 reads SVGEGT. Trimming took off 0 bases at V and 4 bases at J, with 5 bases between the two ends. CDR3 amino acids: CASSYSRPDTQYF. CDR3 DNA: TGTGCCAGCAGTTACTCGAGACCAGATACGCAGTATTTT.

The J gene is TRBJ1-3, the V gene TRBV7-9; D gene ambiguous. There are 13 residues in the CDR3. In germline, CDR1 is SEHNR, CDR2 FQNEAQ (reference sequence). The V and J ends lost 1 base and 7 bases respectively, with 8 bases between them. CDR3 protein: CASSLEGGNTIYF. The CDR3 DNA follows: TGTGCCAGCAGCTTAGAGGGCGGTAACACCATATATTTT.

This clonotype was observed a few times. The V and J genes are TRBV7-9 and TRBJ2-4, with 10 bases matching TRBD1. The germline V gene has CDR1 SEHNR and CDR2 FQNEAQ (reference sequence). The CDR3 is made up of 15 amino acids. The V segment lost 5 bases and the J segment 8 bases; nucleotides outside the gene matches: 9. CDR3 DNA sequence: TGTGCCAGCAGCCCCCGTCTCGGACAGGGGGACATTCAGTACTTC. It codes for CASSPRLGQGDIQYF.

This clonotype was detected ten times or more. The gene calls are TRBV7-9 and TRBJ2-1; 8 positions match TRBD1. This CDR3 has 15 residues. The V segment lost 5 bases and the J segment 4 bases; nucleotides outside the gene matches: 7. The germline V gene has CDR1 SEHNR and CDR2 FQNEAQ (reference sequence). CDR3 in DNA: TGTGCCAGCAGCCCTCCGGGACAGGCTTACAATGAGCAGTTCTTC. Protein sequence: CASSPPGQAYNEQFF.

The gene calls are TRBV5-1 and TRBJ1-5, with TRBD1 identical over 7 bases. V shed 1 base and J 3 bases; nucleotides not matched to a gene: 4. This CDR3 comprises 15 residues. The germline V gene has CDR1 SGHRS and CDR2 YFSETQ. CDR3 region: CASSLRGQLNQPQHF. The DNA of the CDR3 is TGCGCCAGCAGCTTGAGGGGACAGCTCAATCAGCCCCAGCATTTT.

In this sample, this clonotype turned up a few times. The genes are TRBV20-1 and TRBJ2-1; 11 bases fit TRBD2. The CDR3 is made up of 17 amino acids. V shed 0 bases, J shed 2 bases, and the junction held 6 bases outside the gene matches. CDR1 is DFQATT, CDR2 SNEGSKA, per germline (reference sequence). The CDR3 region is CSARDGGLAATYNEQFF. The CDR3 DNA follows: TGCAGTGCTAGAGATGGGGGACTAGCGGCGACCTACAATGAGCAGTTCTTC.

The rearrangement uses TRBV12-3 or TRBV12-4 and TRBJ1-6; D gene unclear. V dropped 1 base and J dropped 6 bases, with 4 bases sitting between them. The CDR3 has 13 amino acids. The CDR3 sequence is CASSLGLNSPLHF. The CDR3 nucleotides are TGTGCCAGCAGTTTAGGACTTAATTCACCCCTCCACTTT.

In this sample, this clonotype turned up a few times. This chain uses TRBV3-1 with TRBJ1-6; D not resolved. V lost 0 bases and J lost 9, with 9 bases in between. The CDR3 loop spans 14 amino acids. Germline V gene sequence: CDR1 LGHDT, CDR2 YNNKEL (reference sequence). Written as DNA, the CDR3 is TGTGCCAGCAGCCAAGAGGTGACGTCTTCACCCCTCCACTTT. The encoded protein is CASSQEVTSSPLHF.

This clonotype has a handful of counts. The CDR3 is CASSEGGIQYF. The CDR3 coding sequence is TGTGCCAGCAGCGAGGGGGGCATTCAGTACTTC. The gene calls are TRBV12-3 or TRBV12-4 and TRBJ2-4, with D tentatively TRBD1 or TRBD2 (6 bases each). The V and J ends lost 6 bases and 9 bases respectively, with 9 bases between them. The CDR3 contains 11 residues.

V usage is TRBV5-5 and J usage is TRBJ2-1, with a tentative D call TRBD1 (6 bases). Germline V lookup: CDR1 SGHKS, CDR2 YYEKEE (reference sequence). The V end was cut by 4 bases, the J end by 1 base, with 15 bases between. This CDR3 contains 16 residues. CDR3 nucleotides: TGTGCCAGCAGCGCAGGACAGTGGGGGTCCTACAATGAGCAGTTCTTC. Its translation is CASSAGQWGSYNEQFF.

This clonotype appeared a few times. The V call is TRBV4-3, the J call TRBJ2-5; perhaps TRBD2 as D (6 bases). CDR1 and CDR2 from the germline V gene are LGHNA and YSLEER. The CDR3 is made up of 16 amino acids. V gave up 0 bases and J gave up 6 bases, with 17 bases separating them. CDR3 loop: CASSQDNRASVQTQYF. The CDR3 DNA sequence: TGCGCCAGCAGCCAAGATAACAGAGCTAGCGTACAGACCCAGTACTTC.

The chain combines TRBV28 with TRBJ1-3; TRBD1 might be the D (6 bases). The CDR3 runs to 15 residues. CDR1 and CDR2 (germline): MDHEN, SYDVKM. Trimming took off 6 bases at V and 3 bases at J, with 15 bases between the two ends. The CDR3 bases are TGTGCCAGCAGCCACAGAGGGGGGGTTGGAAACACCATATATTTT. It encodes CASSHRGGVGNTIYF.

The V gene is TRBV4-3, the J gene TRBJ2-2; 9 nucleotides align to TRBD2. V lost 6 bases, J lost 5 bases, and 7 bases stayed unmatched. Germline assignment: CDR1 LGHNA and CDR2 YSLEER. This CDR3 spans 15 amino acids. In DNA form, the CDR3 reads TGCGCCAGCAGTCGCGGGGGGGCACGAACCGGGGAGCTGTTTTTT. It is translated as CASSRGGARTGELFF.

This clonotype was detected only a few times. This sequence joins TRBV12-3 or TRBV12-4 and TRBJ2-1; D remains ambiguous. The CDR3 totals 14 residues. Trimming took 1 base from V and 3 from J, leaving 7 bases between them. CDR3 nucleotide sequence: TGTGCCAGCAGTTTAGTGGCAGGCTACAATGAGCAGTTCTTC. Its translation: CASSLVAGYNEQFF.